This T cell receptor (beta chain) originates from a study of T cell responses to AZD1222 COVID-19 vaccine. The study's findings and limits: CD4 TCRs covered the whole spike, strongest at regions 160-218 and 743-854. Donors were chiefly white British, with a greater number of females, and clonal diversity was perhaps underestimated. Close to half of spike-specific TCRs reportedly recognize unmutated variant regions. After the peak T cell response, and only then, were repertoires sampled.

The repertoire was sequenced with immunoSEQ multiplex PCR; TCRdb's copy has only in-frame clones and lacks some. The sample has roughly 140,000 clones, 90% to 95% seen once. For this clone: Its antigen is unknown.

V lost 5 bases and J 3 bases, leaving 7 bases between the germline ends. This CDR3 comprises 12 residues. The starting material was peripheral blood, obtained on day 0 of MenACWY control vaccination. The TCR sequence derives from an adult in good health. The V call is TRBV6-7, the J call TRBJ1-2, with D possibly matching TRBD1 (6 bases). TRBV6-7 is placed among ORFs of uncertain function. The CDR3 reads CASSRTDYGYTF. As DNA, the CDR3 is TGTGCCAGCAGTAGGACAGACTATGGCTACACCTTC.